This T cell receptor beta chain was obtained from a study of T cells in localized non-small cell lung cancer. As concerns this clone: Its matching antigen is unknown.

Findings and limits, study-wide: Within adjacent lung there appeared a median around 57 of the top 100 tumor clones. Higher adjacent-lung clonality was associated with shorter survival.

Profiling relied on immunoSEQ multiplex PCR, and the TCRdb table lists in-frame clones only, not all of them. The sample records 40,000 to 60,000 clones, 81% being singletons. This CDR3 region has 14 residues. Trimming removed 3 bases at V and 7 bases at J, with 12 bases between. CDR1 is WNHNN and CDR2 is SYGVQD in the germline V gene (reference sequence). Sequencing used peripheral blood mononuclear cells, obtained before any cancer treatment. The chain recombines TRBV10-1 with TRBJ2-2; tentative D call: TRBD1 (5 bases). This sequence was found in a man aged 40 to 70 with stage III lung adenocarcinoma. The CDR3 region is CASSDRVGIGELFF. CDR3 sequence (DNA): TGCGCCAGCAGTGACAGGGTTGGAATCGGGGAGCTGTTTTTT.